This T cell receptor beta chain came from a study of CD8 T cells in Susac syndrome. The CDR3 extends over 14 amino acids. The trim removed 5 bases at V and 1 base at J, leaving 4 bases unmatched. RNA was extracted with the RNeasy kit, and a quantity of roughly 0.5 to 1 ug was reverse transcribed using random hexamers. By means of immunoSEQ multiplex PCR, TCR beta CDR3 spanning 54 Vbeta and 13 Jbeta underwent amplification. TCRdb independently ran MiXCR on the immunoSEQ multiplex PCR reads; one entry per CDR3 protein. The data contain some 150,000 distinct CDR3 sequences, over 95% of them seen just once; the ten biggest clones take up 0.14% to 0.15%. The multiple sclerosis controls consisted of treatment-naive patients with relapsing-remitting disease, either stable or active. TEMRA cells were FACS-enriched, and CD8+ and CD4+ T cells were isolated negatively.

This TCR derives from a human donor with multiple sclerosis. V usage is TRBV12-3 or TRBV12-4 and J usage is TRBJ1-2, with 7 bases that match TRBD1. The source material was CD8+ T cells from PBMCs. The CDR3 DNA follows: TGTGCCAGCAGTCCCTGGGACAGTAACTATGGCTACACCTTC. Encoded protein: CASSPWDSNYGYTF.